One sample yielded the 25 T cell receptor beta chains listed below, sequenced in a study of identifying expanded T cells in peripheral blood (dated by TCRdb to between 2018 and 2021). The library was prepared using the immunoSEQ multiplex PCR assay. Drawn from immuneACCESS, this table holds only the in-frame rearrangements with V and J called that TCRdb kept. Clones are partly lost; checked studies trace under half to an unresolved V gene and leave the rest unexplained. This sample holds 60,000 to 70,000 clones; about 89% were observed only once. The ten most abundant clones make up approximately 4.7% of the sample. Material: blood. The receptors were gathered from a person between 18 and 75 years old in good health.

The CDR3 sequence is CASSTGLQETQYF. CDR3 DNA: TGTGCCAGCAGCACAGGGCTTCAGGAGACCCAGTACTTC. The rearrangement links TRBV7-9 to TRBJ2-5; weak D call: TRBD1 (6 bases). This CDR3 spans 13 amino acids. CDR1 SEHNR and CDR2 FQNEAQ come from the germline V gene (reference sequence). V was trimmed by 5 bases and J by 5 bases, leaving 12 bases between them.

This sequence joins TRBV6-6 and TRBJ1-4, with D possibly TRBD1 on 6 matching bases. Germline lookup yields CDR1 MNHNY and CDR2 SVGAGI (reference sequence). This CDR3 region has 15 residues. With 2 bases removed from V and 7 bases from J, the gap between germline ends came to 14 bases. The CDR3 region is CASSYTGSGSEKLFF. The CDR3 DNA reads as TGTGCCAGCAGTTACACAGGGTCGGGGAGTGAAAAACTGTTTTTT.

As DNA, the CDR3 is TGTGCCACCAGCAGAGACACAGGGGTCCCCGCTGGCTACACCTTC. The encoded protein is CATSRDTGVPAGYTF. This sequence joins TRBV15 and TRBJ1-2; TRBD1 matches at 7 bases. The V and J ends lost 0 bases and 7 bases, in that order; junction bases with no gene match: 8. The length of the CDR3 is 15 residues. Per germline, CDR1 LNHNV and CDR2 YYDKDF (reference sequence).

V is TRBV6-5 and J is TRBJ2-7; the D gene is possibly TRBD2 (6 bases). The germline V gene has CDR1 MNHEY and CDR2 SVGAGI. Deletions cut 4 bases from V and 1 base from J, with 11 bases between. The CDR3 length is 14 residues. CDR3 sequence: CASSFGGTSYEQYF. CDR3 DNA sequence: TGTGCCAGCAGTTTCGGCGGGACTTCCTACGAGCAGTACTTC.

This clone was counted between two and nine times. This chain connects TRBV2 to TRBJ2-3, with 11 bases lining up with TRBD2. This CDR3 comprises 16 residues. With 2 bases clipped from V and 4 bases from J, the junction kept 5 bases outside the gene matches. CDR1 is SNHLY and CDR2 is FYNNEI in the germline V gene. The DNA for the CDR3 is TGTGCCAGCAGTGAAATCCTAGCGGGGGGAGCAGATACGCAGTATTTT. Its protein product is CASSEILAGGADTQYF.

This sequence joins TRBV5-4 and TRBJ1-5, with D maybe TRBD1 (5 bases). Germline V lookup: CDR1 SGHNT, CDR2 YYREEE (reference sequence). V lost 2 bases, J lost 6 bases, and 9 bases lay in between. The CDR3 totals 13 residues. CDR3 DNA: TGTGCCAGCAGCTTCGGGGGGAGTCAGCCCCAGCATTTT. Amino acids: CASSFGGSQPQHF.

V gene TRBV7-6 combines with J gene TRBJ2-5; the match to TRBD1 covers 10 bases. Unmatched junction bases numbered 8, after V lost 5 bases and J lost 5 bases. The CDR3 contains 15 residues. Germline assignment: CDR1 SGHVS and CDR2 FNYEAQ. The CDR3 reads CASSRRTGGEETQYF. DNA of the CDR3: TGTGCCAGCAGCCGGCGGACAGGGGGGGAGGAGACCCAGTACTTC.

This clone was picked up one time. This sequence joins TRBV6-5 and TRBJ1-4; 7 nucleotides agree with TRBD1. CDR3 length: 16 amino acids. Germline CDR1 reads MNHEY; CDR2 reads SVGAGI. The junction had 12 bases not matched to a gene; V was cut back by 3 bases and J by 8 bases. CDR3 nucleotides: TGTGCCAGCAGTTATTCGGCGTACAGGGGTCAGGAAAAACTGTTTTTT. Encoded protein: CASSYSAYRGQEKLFF.

This sequence joins TRBV28 and TRBJ1-2; possibly TRBD1 for D (6 bases). The ends were cut back, 6 bases at V and 4 bases at J, with 18 bases in the middle. Germline CDR1 MDHEN, CDR2 SYDVKM. CDR3 length equals 15 residues. The CDR3 bases are TGTGCCAGCAGAGATTGGGGGGGGGACACCTATGGCTACACCTTC. Translation: CASRDWGGDTYGYTF.

The chain couples TRBV9 to TRBJ2-6; D gene unclear. Germline V lookup: CDR1 SGDLS, CDR2 YYNGEE. The CDR3 sequence is 15 residues long. The V and J ends lost 4 bases and 0 bases respectively, with 8 bases between them. For the CDR3, the DNA is TGTGCCAGCAGCTCTCGGAGCTCTGGGGCCAACGTCCTGACTTTC. Its protein is CASSSRSSGANVLTF.

As regards this clone: At the DNA level, this CDR3 is encoded by other sequences in the same sample as well. V usage is TRBV4-1 and J usage is TRBJ1-5; TRBD1 might be the D (5 bases). The CDR3 spans 15 residues. V was cut by 0 bases and J by 5 bases, with 11 bases left in between. The germline gives CDR1 MGHRA, CDR2 YSYEKL. The CDR3 DNA sequence: TGCGCCAGCAGCCAAGATGGGGCAGCCTATCAGCCCCAGCATTTT. Protein product: CASSQDGAAYQPQHF.

This rearrangement joins TRBV7-9 to TRBJ2-7; D is unresolved. V gave up 5 bases and J gave up 2 bases, with 4 bases separating them. Germline CDR1 and CDR2: SEHNR and FQNEAQ (reference sequence). CDR3 length equals 11 residues. The CDR3 coding sequence is TGTGCCAGCAGCCCGGCCTACGAGCAGTACTTC. Encoded protein: CASSPAYEQYF.

V usage is TRBV5-4 and J usage is TRBJ2-2; TRBD2 agrees at 7 bases. Germline CDR1 reads SGHNT; CDR2 reads YYREEE (reference sequence). The CDR3 is 16 amino acids. Losses at the gene ends were 4 bases for V and 6 bases for J; bases not matched to a gene: 12. The CDR3 sequence is CASSPGGGSNPGELFF. CDR3 nucleotide sequence: TGTGCCAGCAGCCCTGGTGGCGGGAGTAACCCCGGGGAGCTGTTTTTT. Based on the CDR3 plus reference TRBV5-4 and TRBJ2-2, the full variable domain is ETGVTQSPTHLIKTRGQQVTLRCSSQSGHNTVSWYQQALGQGPQFIFQYYREEENGRGNFPPRFSGLQFPNYSSELNVNALELDDSALYLCASSPGGGSNPGELFFGEGSRLTVL.

The rearrangement uses TRBV4-2 and TRBJ2-5; 10 bases align to TRBD2. V shed 3 bases and J 5 bases; nucleotides not matched to a gene: 15. This CDR3 spans 18 amino acids. CDR1 is LGHNA and CDR2 is YNFKEQ in the germline V gene. The CDR3: CASSQGGGSGRASETQYF. In nucleotides, the CDR3 is TGTGCCAGCAGCCAGGGGGGTGGGAGCGGGAGGGCCTCGGAGACCCAGTACTTC.

The J gene is TRBJ2-7, the V gene TRBV19, with D tentatively TRBD1 (5 bases). The CDR3 extends over 14 amino acids. Trimming shortened V by 5 bases and J by 3 bases, and 14 bases separated the two germline ends. Germline CDR1 and CDR2: LNHDA and SQIVND (reference sequence). CDR3 residues: CASSFFSGNYEQYF. The CDR3 coding sequence is TGTGCCAGTAGTTTTTTTTCAGGGAACTACGAGCAGTACTTC. Full variable domain (rest looked up from reference TRBV19 and TRBJ2-7): DGGITQSPKYLFRKEGQNVTLSCEQNLNHDAMYWYRQDPGQGLRLIYYSQIVNDFQKGDIAEGYSVSREKKESFPLTVTSAQKNPTAFYLCASSFFSGNYEQYFGPGTRLTVT.

The chain uses TRBV5-1 and TRBJ1-1; 8 bases agree with TRBD1. This CDR3 has 15 amino acids. J gave up 2 bases and V 3 bases, and 6 bases lay outside the gene matches. Germline-derived CDR1 and CDR2 are SGHRS and YFSETQ. CDR3 region: CASSSQGAGNTEAFF. DNA of the CDR3: TGCGCCAGCAGCTCGCAGGGGGCGGGCAACACTGAAGCTTTCTTT.

The CDR3 DNA is TGTGCCAGCAGCTTCCCCAGCTCCTACGAGCAGTACTTC. It codes for CASSFPSSYEQYF. The chain carries TRBV11-2 and TRBJ2-7; D ambiguous. The CDR3 contains 13 residues. The V end was cut by 3 bases, the J end by 0 bases, with 6 bases between. Germline V lookup: CDR1 SGHAT, CDR2 FQNNGV.

The chain links TRBV4-2 to TRBJ2-5; 7 bases align to TRBD2. The trim removed 4 bases at V and 1 base at J, leaving 6 bases unmatched. The germline CDR1 and CDR2 sequences are LGHNA and YNFKEQ. The CDR3 runs to 15 residues. DNA for the CDR3: TGTGCCAGCAGCCCGACTAGCAGCTTCCAAGAGACCCAGTACTTC. Its protein is CASSPTSSFQETQYF.

The genes are TRBV27 and TRBJ1-6; tentatively, D is TRBD1 (5 bases). The length of the CDR3 is 14 residues. The V end was cut by 6 bases, the J end by 0 bases, with 6 bases between. In germline, CDR1 is MNHEY, CDR2 SMNVEV (reference sequence). The CDR3 region is CASSDSSYNSPLHF. The CDR3 DNA follows: TGTGCCAGCAGCGACAGCTCCTATAATTCACCCCTCCACTTT.

V gene TRBV15 combines with J gene TRBJ2-1, with D perhaps matching TRBD2 (6 bases). Trimming left V 4 bases short and J 4 bases short, with 17 bases between. Germline V CDR1 and CDR2: LNHNV, YYDKDF (reference sequence). There are 16 residues in the CDR3. The CDR3 is CATSTRRGRSYNEQFF. The CDR3 DNA reads as TGTGCCACCAGCACACGGCGGGGACGGAGTTACAATGAGCAGTTCTTC.

V gene TRBV25-1 combines with J gene TRBJ2-1; no reliable D call. Germline V gene sequence: CDR1 MGHDK, CDR2 SYGVNS. CDR3 length: 12 residues. The V end lost 8 bases, the J end lost 4 bases, and 9 bases lay between the germline ends. CDR3 region: CASGRGYNEQFF. CDR3 bases: TGTGCCAGCGGTCGTGGGTACAATGAGCAGTTCTTC.

This chain joins TRBV19 and TRBJ1-2; TRBD1 matches 8 bases. The germline V gene encodes CDR1 LNHDA and CDR2 SQIVND (reference sequence). The CDR3 is 14 residues long. Trimming at V came to 4 bases and at J to 7 bases, leaving 8 bases not matched to a gene. CDR3 nucleotide sequence: TGTGCCAGTAGTACCGGGACAGGAGAGGGTGGCTACACCTTC. It specifies CASSTGTGEGGYTF.

The V call is TRBV28, the J call TRBJ2-1; 9 nucleotides agree with TRBD1. CDR3 size: 15 residues. Trimming took 6 bases from V and 7 from J; bases not matched to a gene: 10. Germline-derived CDR1 and CDR2 are MDHEN and SYDVKM. CDR3: CASRPLGQGRNEQFF. For the CDR3, the DNA is TGTGCCAGCAGACCCCTCGGACAGGGGCGGAATGAGCAGTTCTTC.

The rearrangement uses TRBV10-1 and TRBJ2-1, with 8 bases identical to TRBD2. V trimming: 6 bases; J trimming: 1 base; junction bases outside the gene matches: 2. This CDR3 region has 14 residues. Germline loops: CDR1 WNHNN, CDR2 SYGVQD (reference sequence). The CDR3 spells CASSGGESYNEQFF. The CDR3 bases are TGCGCCAGCAGCGGGGGGGAGTCCTACAATGAGCAGTTCTTC.

This clone has only a few counts. The chain couples TRBV29-1 to TRBJ1-5; TRBD1 matches at 7 bases. The CDR3 consists of 12 residues. V lost 4 bases, J lost 5 bases, and 2 bases stayed unmatched. Germline V CDR1 and CDR2: SQVTM, ANQGSEA. CDR3 amino acids: CSVGDRDQPQHF. The CDR3, as DNA: TGCAGCGTTGGCGACAGGGATCAGCCCCAGCATTTT.